One and the same sample provided the 15 T cell receptor beta chains below, sequenced in a study of PD-L1 blockade in urothelial cancer. Clones were read by immunoSEQ multiplex PCR, and TCRdb kept only the in-frame ones, dropping some. The sample includes around 70,000 clones, around four fifths of them seen just once. Specimen: PBMCs, collected around atezolizumab (anti-PD-L1) treatment. Receptor source: a man aged 65 to 79 with urothelial cancer.

The chain uses TRBV6-5 and TRBJ1-3, with a possible D match to TRBD1 (5 bases). This CDR3 has 16 amino acids. V lost 0 bases and J lost 0, with 9 bases in between. Germline loops: CDR1 MNHEY, CDR2 SVGAGI. The CDR3, as DNA: TGTGCCAGCAGTTACTCGCAGGGATTCTCTGGAAACACCATATATTTT. It codes for CASSYSQGFSGNTIYF.

The V gene is TRBV11-2, the J gene TRBJ2-5, with D possibly matching TRBD1 (6 bases). V lost 5 bases and J 4 bases, leaving 11 bases between the germline ends. Germline CDR1 and CDR2: SGHAT and FQNNGV. This CDR3 region has 13 residues. The CDR3 reads CASSPGDRETQYF. The CDR3, as DNA: TGTGCCAGCAGCCCAGGGGACCGAGAGACCCAGTACTTC.

This rearrangement joins TRBV19 to TRBJ2-1, with D hard to call. The CDR3 consists of 14 residues. The V gene lost 6 bases and the J gene lost 0 bases, with 9 bases spanning the gap. Germline V gives CDR1 LNHDA, CDR2 SQIVND (reference sequence). CDR3 sequence reads: CASSVLHSYNEQFF. The DNA for the CDR3 is TGTGCCAGTAGCGTACTACACTCCTACAATGAGCAGTTCTTC.

The CDR3 region is CASSLLRKNTEAFF. Here the CDR3 DNA reads TGTGCCAGCAGCTTATTGCGAAAAAACACTGAAGCTTTCTTT. This rearrangement joins TRBV7-8 to TRBJ1-1; D unresolved. Trimming removed 2 bases from V and 2 bases from J, with 9 bases in between. This CDR3 is built from 14 residues. Germline V gives CDR1 SGHVS, CDR2 FQNEAQ.

This chain links TRBV7-7 with TRBJ2-5, with 9 bases matching TRBD2. Germline CDR1 reads SSHAT; CDR2 reads FNYEAQ (reference sequence). The J segment lost 2 bases and the V segment lost 3 bases, leaving 7 bases of the junction unmatched. This CDR3 contains 16 residues. The CDR3 sequence: CASSFMAGGRQETQYF. The CDR3, as DNA: TGTGCCAGCAGCTTTATGGCGGGAGGGCGACAAGAGACCCAGTACTTC.

The chain joins TRBV6-4 to TRBJ2-1, with D possibly matching TRBD2 (6 bases). CDR3 length: 16 residues. Trimming pared 6 bases from V and 1 base from J, leaving 16 bases between. Germline CDR1 is MRHNA and CDR2 is SNTAGT. As DNA, the CDR3 is TGTGCCAGCAGGACTTTACGGGAGCAGTCCTACAATGAGCAGTTCTTC. Protein: CASRTLREQSYNEQFF.

As for this clone: Within the sample, other DNA sequences also encode this same CDR3. The rearrangement uses TRBV28 and TRBJ1-5, with a tentative D call TRBD1 (6 bases). Germline V gives CDR1 MDHEN, CDR2 SYDVKM. CDR3 length equals 13 residues. The V and J ends lost 7 bases and 6 bases respectively, with 13 bases between them. The CDR3 DNA follows: TGTGCCAGCACCACGACAGGAGTTCAGCCCCAGCATTTT. Translated, it gives CASTTTGVQPQHF.

In DNA, the CDR3 is TGTGCCAGCAAACTTGAGCAGGCCTCCTACGAGCAGTACTTC. Its protein product is CASKLEQASYEQYF. J is TRBJ2-7 and V is TRBV5-5, with D unresolved. V lost 6 bases and J 0 bases, leaving 13 bases between the germline ends. The CDR3 sequence is 14 residues long. Per germline, CDR1 SGHKS and CDR2 YYEKEE (reference sequence).

The J gene is TRBJ2-7, the V gene TRBV7-9; TRBD2 agrees at 9 bases. Germline-derived CDR1 and CDR2 are SEHNR and FQNEAQ (reference sequence). This CDR3 is built from 13 residues. The ends lost 1 base at V and 6 bases at J; junction bases unmatched: 1. The CDR3 bases are TGTGCCAGCAGCTTAGAACTAGCGGGCGAGCAGTACTTC. Encoded protein: CASSLELAGEQYF. The full variable domain, completed using reference TRBV7-9 and TRBJ2-7, is DTGVSQNPRHKITKRGQNVTFRCDPISEHNRLYWYRQTLGQGPEFLTYFQNEAQLEKSRLLSDRFSAERPKGSFSTLEIQRTEQGDSAMYLCASSLELAGEQYFGPGTRLTVT.

V is TRBV7-6 and J is TRBJ2-1; no clear D. The V and J ends lost 2 bases and 8 bases respectively, with 10 bases between them. The V gene's germline CDR1 is SGHVS and CDR2 FNYEAQ. The CDR3 loop spans 13 amino acids. The DNA for the CDR3 is TGTGCCAGCAGCTTAAATGGTGGCTATGAGCAGTTCTTC. This sequence encodes CASSLNGGYEQFF.

The chain links TRBV14 to TRBJ2-5; 13 nucleotides match TRBD2. This CDR3 contains 17 residues. Germline V lookup: CDR1 SGHDN, CDR2 FVKESK. V shed 4 bases, J shed 5 bases, and the junction held 10 bases outside the gene matches. The CDR3 region has the DNA TGTGCCAGCAGCCGCGGACTAGCGGGAGCAGGATGGGAGACCCAGTACTTC. Translating gives CASSRGLAGAGWETQYF.

This chain connects TRBV5-1 to TRBJ2-3; possible D gene TRBD2, 5 bases. Trimming took off 3 bases at V and 8 bases at J, with 25 bases between the two ends. The CDR3 consists of 17 residues. The germline V gene encodes CDR1 SGHRS and CDR2 YFSETQ. CDR3 residues: CASSSSRAAQSQGTQYF. In DNA form, the CDR3 reads TGCGCCAGCAGCTCATCGAGGGCGGCGCAAAGTCAAGGTACGCAGTATTTT.

The rearrangement links TRBV7-8 to TRBJ1-5; 10 nucleotides align to TRBD1. Germline trimming cut 1 base from V and 11 bases from J; bases unmatched to any gene: 11. Germline assignment: CDR1 SGHVS and CDR2 FQNEAQ. CDR3 size: 16 residues. CDR3 DNA: TGTGCCAGCAGCTTAGGCAGGACAGGGGGAATCAAAGCCCAGCATTTT. Its protein is CASSLGRTGGIKAQHF.

The chain recombines TRBV4-1 with TRBJ2-3; TRBD2 aligns across 10 bases. Germline values: CDR1 MGHRA, CDR2 YSYEKL. V lost 3 bases, J lost 1 base, and 19 bases stayed unmatched. The CDR3 totals 21 residues. The CDR3: CASSHPKNPSGRFGGTDTQYF. In DNA, the CDR3 is TGCGCCAGCAGCCATCCCAAGAATCCTAGCGGGAGATTTGGGGGCACAGATACGCAGTATTTT.

V and J are TRBV10-2 and TRBJ2-3; 13 nucleotides match TRBD2. CDR1 WSHSY and CDR2 SAAADI come from the germline V gene. The CDR3 has 19 amino acids. Trimming took 6 bases from V and 4 from J; bases not matched to a gene: 16. The CDR3: CASRRGTSGISLLADTQYF. The CDR3, as DNA: TGCGCCAGCAGGAGGGGGACTAGCGGGATAAGTCTCCTCGCAGATACGCAGTATTTT.